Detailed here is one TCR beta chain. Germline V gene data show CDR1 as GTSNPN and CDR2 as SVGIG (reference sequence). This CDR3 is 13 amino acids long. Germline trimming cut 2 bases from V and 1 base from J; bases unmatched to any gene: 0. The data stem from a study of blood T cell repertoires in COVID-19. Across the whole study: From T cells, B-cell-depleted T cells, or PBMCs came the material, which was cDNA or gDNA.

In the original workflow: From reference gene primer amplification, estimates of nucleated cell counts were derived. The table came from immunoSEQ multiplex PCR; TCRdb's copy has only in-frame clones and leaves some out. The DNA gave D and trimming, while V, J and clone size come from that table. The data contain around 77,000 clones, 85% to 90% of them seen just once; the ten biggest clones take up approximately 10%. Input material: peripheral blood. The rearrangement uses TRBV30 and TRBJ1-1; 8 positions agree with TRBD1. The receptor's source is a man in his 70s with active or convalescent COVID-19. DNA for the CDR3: TGTGCCTGGAGTACAGGGGGGAACACTGAAGCTTTCTTT. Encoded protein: CAWSTGGNTEAFF. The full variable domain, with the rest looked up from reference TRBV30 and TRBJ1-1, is SQTIHQWPATLVQPVGSPLSLECTVEGTSNPNLYWYRQAAGRGLQLLFYSVGIGQISSEVPQNLSASRPQDRQFILSSKKLLLSDSGFYLCAWSTGGNTEAFFGQGTRLTVV.